This T cell receptor beta chain was profiled in a study of blood T cell repertoires in COVID-19. Across the study: COVID-19 samples collected from the United States, Italy and Spain covered acute and convalescent phases. PBMCs, B-cell-depleted T cells, or T cells provided the cDNA or gDNA that made up the material.

V was cut by 2 bases and J by 0 bases, with 8 bases left in between. Germline CDR1 and CDR2: LNHDA and SQIVND (reference sequence). This CDR3 contains 15 residues. In the original analysis: Estimated nucleated cell counts came from reference gene primer amplification. The protocol was immunoSEQ multiplex PCR, while the TCRdb copy is restricted to in-frame clones and leaves out a portion. Clone size and V and J calls were adopted from that table, with D and trimming inferred from the DNA. The data hold hundreds of thousands of clones, with under 90% observed a single time. This sequence originates from a middle-aged woman with active or convalescent COVID-19. The chain is built from TRBV19 and TRBJ2-1; D is perhaps TRBD1 (6 bases). Sequences were obtained from peripheral blood. This CDR3 reads CASSIRDNSYNEQFF. In nucleotides, the CDR3 is TGTGCCAGTAGTATAAGGGACAACTCCTACAATGAGCAGTTCTTC.